This T cell receptor beta chain was sequenced in a study of cytomegalovirus exposure and HLA in healthy donors. Primers: 60 Vbeta forward and 13 Jbeta reverse. TCRdb keeps only in-frame clones here, not all; method: immunoSEQ multiplex PCR. The data hold hundreds of thousands of clones, with around 80% observed a single time. Study-level results: Rarity marked most TCR sequences, yet some public TCRs occurred in many donors. A classifier reportedly called cytomegalovirus status with high sensitivity and specificity. Per a prior analysis, the majority of TCR beta V segments were productive roughly 90% or roughly 30% of the time.

V dropped 2 bases and J dropped 4 bases, with 9 bases sitting between them. CDR1 and CDR2 from the germline V gene are MDHEN and SYDVKM. The CDR3 extends over 14 amino acids. Note on this clone: Its antigen is unknown.

Donors had nominal health at sampling but likely had unrecorded immune exposures. Sequencing was done on a sample of PBMCs. V usage is TRBV28 and J usage is TRBJ1-5; perhaps TRBD1 as D (5 bases). This clonotype originated in a woman aged 55-70 years in good health and CMV-seropositive. CDR3 nucleotide sequence: TGTGCCAGCAGTTTAGGGGGGGGGAATCAGCCCCAGCATTTT. It codes for CASSLGGGNQPQHF.